This TCR beta chain emerged from a study of CD8+ T cells in alopecia areata. Trimming pared 4 bases from V and 10 bases from J, leaving 19 bases between. CDR1 is SGHTA, CDR2 FQGNSA, per germline. CDR3 length: 14 amino acids. Reverse transcription of extracted RNA yielded cDNA, which provided the sequencing template. The assay was immunoSEQ multiplex PCR, and TCRdb's table has in-frame clones only and misses some. This table has 110,000 or so clones, roughly two fifths appearing once. Collected material from alopecia areata patients comprised lesional scalp punch biopsies and peripheral blood. Sequencing used CD4+ T cells sorted from blood. This sequence originates from a human donor with alopecia areata. The chain carries TRBV7-2 and TRBJ1-1, with D possibly TRBD1 on 5 matching bases. The CDR3 bases are TGTGCCAGCAGCTCCCGACAGCGTTCCCACCCAGCTTTCTTT. As protein: CASSSRQRSHPAFF.